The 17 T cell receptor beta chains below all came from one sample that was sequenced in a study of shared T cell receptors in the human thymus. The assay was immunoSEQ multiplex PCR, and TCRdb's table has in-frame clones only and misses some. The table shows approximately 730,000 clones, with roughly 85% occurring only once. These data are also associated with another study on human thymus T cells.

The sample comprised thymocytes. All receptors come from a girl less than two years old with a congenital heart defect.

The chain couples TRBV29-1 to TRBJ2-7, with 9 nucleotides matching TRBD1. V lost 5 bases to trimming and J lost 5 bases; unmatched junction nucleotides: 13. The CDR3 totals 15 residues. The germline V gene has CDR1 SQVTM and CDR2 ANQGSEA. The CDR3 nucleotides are TGCAGCGTTAAAGTCCCGGGACAGGGATACCACGAGCAGTACTTC. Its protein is CSVKVPGQGYHEQYF.

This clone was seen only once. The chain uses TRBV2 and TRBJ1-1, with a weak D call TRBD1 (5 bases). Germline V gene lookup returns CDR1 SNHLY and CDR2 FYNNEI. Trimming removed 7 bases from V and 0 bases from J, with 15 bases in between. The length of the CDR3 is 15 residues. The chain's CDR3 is CASTDGRGVNTEAFF. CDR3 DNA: TGTGCCAGCACGGACGGTCGGGGGGTGAACACTGAAGCTTTCTTT.

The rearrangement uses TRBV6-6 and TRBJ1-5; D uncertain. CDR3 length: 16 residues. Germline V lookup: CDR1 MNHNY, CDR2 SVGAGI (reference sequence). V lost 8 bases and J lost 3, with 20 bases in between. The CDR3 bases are TGTGCCAGCGGTCGGGATCCTGCGCGTCTCAATCAGCCCCAGCATTTT. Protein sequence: CASGRDPARLNQPQHF.

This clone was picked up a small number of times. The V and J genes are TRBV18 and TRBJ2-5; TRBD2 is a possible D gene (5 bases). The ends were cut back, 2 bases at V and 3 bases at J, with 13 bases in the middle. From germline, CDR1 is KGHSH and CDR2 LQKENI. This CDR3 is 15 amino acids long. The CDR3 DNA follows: TGTGCCAGCTCACCAGCAGGAACAGCGGAAGAGACCCAGTACTTC. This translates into CASSPAGTAEETQYF.

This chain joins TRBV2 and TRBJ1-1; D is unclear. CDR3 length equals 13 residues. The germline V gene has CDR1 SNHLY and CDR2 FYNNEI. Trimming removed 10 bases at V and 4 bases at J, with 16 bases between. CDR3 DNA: TGTGCCACACCCGGGAAGGGATGCACTGAAGCTTTCTTT. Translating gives CATPGKGCTEAFF.

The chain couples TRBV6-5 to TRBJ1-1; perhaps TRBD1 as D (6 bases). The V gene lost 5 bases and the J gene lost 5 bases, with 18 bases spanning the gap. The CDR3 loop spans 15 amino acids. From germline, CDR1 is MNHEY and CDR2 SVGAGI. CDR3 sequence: CASSNTGGRGTEAFF. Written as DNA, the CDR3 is TGTGCCAGCAGTAACACCGGGGGGCGGGGGACTGAAGCTTTCTTT.

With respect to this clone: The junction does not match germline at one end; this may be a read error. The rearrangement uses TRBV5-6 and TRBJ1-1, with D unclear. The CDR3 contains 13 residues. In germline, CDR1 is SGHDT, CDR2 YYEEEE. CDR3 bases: TGTGCCAGCCGCTTTAGTAGTGGCACTGAAGCTTTCTTT. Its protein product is CASRFSSGTEAFF.

This CDR3 reads CASSLFLSVGHTEAFF. The CDR3 DNA reads as TGTGCCAGCAGCTTATTTTTGTCTGTGGGCCACACTGAAGCTTTCTTT. This chain links TRBV7-2 with TRBJ1-1; D is ambiguous. CDR1 is SGHTA and CDR2 is FQGNSA in the germline V gene. This CDR3 is built from 16 residues. The V end was cut by 2 bases, the J end by 3 bases, with 16 bases between. Supplemented by reference TRBV7-2 and TRBJ1-1, the full variable domain reads GAGVSQSPSNKVTEKGKDVELRCDPISGHTALYWYRQSLGQGLEFLIYFQGNSAPDKSGLPSDRFSAERTGGSVSTLTIQRTQQEDSAVYLCASSLFLSVGHTEAFFGQGTRLTVV.

CDR3 amino acids: CASSLARQNNQPQHF. CDR3 DNA sequence: TGTGCCAGCAGCTTAGCGCGACAGAACAATCAGCCCCAGCATTTT. This sequence joins TRBV7-2 and TRBJ1-5; TRBD1 is a possible D gene (5 bases). This CDR3 has 15 amino acids. V lost 0 bases, J lost 3 bases, and 9 bases lay in between. The germline gives CDR1 SGHTA, CDR2 FQGNSA.

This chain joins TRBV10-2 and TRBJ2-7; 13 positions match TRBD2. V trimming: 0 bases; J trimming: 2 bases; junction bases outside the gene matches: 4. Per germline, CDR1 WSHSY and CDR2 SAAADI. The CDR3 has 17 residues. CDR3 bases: TGCGCCAGCAGTGAGTCCTCCGGGACTAGCGGGACCTACGAGCAGTACTTC. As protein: CASSESSGTSGTYEQYF.

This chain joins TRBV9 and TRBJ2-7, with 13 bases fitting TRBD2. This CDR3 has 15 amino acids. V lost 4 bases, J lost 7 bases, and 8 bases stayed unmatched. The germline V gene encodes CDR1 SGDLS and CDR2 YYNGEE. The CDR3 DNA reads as TGTGCCAGCAGCTTTCCCCCGGGACTAGCGGGAGAGCAGTACTTC. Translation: CASSFPPGLAGEQYF.

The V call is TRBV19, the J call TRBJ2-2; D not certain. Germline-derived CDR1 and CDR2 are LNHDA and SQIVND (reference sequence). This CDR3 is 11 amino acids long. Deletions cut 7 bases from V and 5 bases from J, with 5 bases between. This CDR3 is CASISTGELFF. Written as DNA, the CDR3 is TGTGCCAGTATTTCAACCGGGGAGCTGTTTTTT.

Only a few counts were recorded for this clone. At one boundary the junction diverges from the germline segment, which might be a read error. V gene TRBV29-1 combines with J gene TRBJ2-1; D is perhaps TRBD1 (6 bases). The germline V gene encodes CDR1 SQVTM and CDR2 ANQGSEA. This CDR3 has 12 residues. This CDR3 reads CSVEGYRAWPIF. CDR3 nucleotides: TGCAGCGTTGAAGGATACAGGGCTTGGCCAATCTTC.

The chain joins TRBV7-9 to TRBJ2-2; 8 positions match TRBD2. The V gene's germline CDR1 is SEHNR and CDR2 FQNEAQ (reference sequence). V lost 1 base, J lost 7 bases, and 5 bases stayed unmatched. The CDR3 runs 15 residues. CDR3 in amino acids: CASSLELGLVGELFF. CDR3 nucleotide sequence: TGTGCCAGCAGCTTAGAGTTGGGACTAGTCGGGGAGCTGTTTTTT.

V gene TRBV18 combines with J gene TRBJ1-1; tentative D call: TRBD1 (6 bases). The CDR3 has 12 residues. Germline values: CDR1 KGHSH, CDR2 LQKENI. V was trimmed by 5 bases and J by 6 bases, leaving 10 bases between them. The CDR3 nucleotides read TGTGCCAGCTCAAAGACAGGAGCTGAAGCTTTCTTT. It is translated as CASSKTGAEAFF.

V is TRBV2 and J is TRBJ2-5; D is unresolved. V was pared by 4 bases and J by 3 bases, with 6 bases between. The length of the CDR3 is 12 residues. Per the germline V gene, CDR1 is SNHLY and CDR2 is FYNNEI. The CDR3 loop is CASSVPEETQYF. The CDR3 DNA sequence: TGTGCCAGCAGTGTACCGGAAGAGACCCAGTACTTC.

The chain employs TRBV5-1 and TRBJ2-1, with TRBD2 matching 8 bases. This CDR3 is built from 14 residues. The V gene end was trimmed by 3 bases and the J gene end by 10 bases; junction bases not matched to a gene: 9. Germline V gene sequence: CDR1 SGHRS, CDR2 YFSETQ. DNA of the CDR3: TGCGCCAGCAGCTCGGGGGGGCATCTGTCAGAGCAGTTCTTC. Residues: CASSSGGHLSEQFF.